This TCR beta chain was recovered during a study of blood T cells in healthy people across ages. As for the study in general: About one barcoded beta molecule per two T cells was the capture yield of template switching.

A J-beta primer mix and a sample-barcoded 5' primer were used in a second PCR of roughly 7 to 12 cycles. A single record per CDR3 protein comes from TCRdb applying MiXCR to the 5' RACE reads. There are approximately 1.5 million distinct CDR3 sequences in the sample; 40% to 45% occur only once, and around 4% lies in the top ten. The CDR3 totals 19 residues. CDR1 and CDR2 (germline): SGHRS, YFSETQ. Only one count was recorded for this clonotype. The antigen remains undetermined. The junction and the germline gene differ at one end; a read error may be behind it. The draw of peripheral blood yielded about 10 milliliters from each donor. A minimum of 5 micrograms of total RNA was extracted per sample. Study conclusions and caveats: Getting older went along with TCR beta diversity per million T cells dropping roughly linearly.

The chain employs TRBV5-1 and TRBJ2-7, with D tentatively TRBD1 (6 bases). The specimen sequenced was blood. The origin of this receptor is a woman aged 18 to 35 in good health. CDR3 loop: CPSSLFRDILSGMGYEQYF. As DNA, the CDR3 is TGCCCCAGCAGCTTGTTCCGGGACATTCTCTCTGGAATGGGTTACGAGCAGTACTTC.